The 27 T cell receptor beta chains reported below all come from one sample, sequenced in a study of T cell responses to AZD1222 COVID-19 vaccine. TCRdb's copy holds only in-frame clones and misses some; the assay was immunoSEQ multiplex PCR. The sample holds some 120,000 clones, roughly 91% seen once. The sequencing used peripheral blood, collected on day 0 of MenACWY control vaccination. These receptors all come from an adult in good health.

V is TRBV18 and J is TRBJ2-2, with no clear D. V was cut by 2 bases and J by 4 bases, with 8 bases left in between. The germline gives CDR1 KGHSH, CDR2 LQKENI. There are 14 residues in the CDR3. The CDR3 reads CASSPRSATGELFF. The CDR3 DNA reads TGTGCCAGCTCACCAAGGAGTGCCACCGGGGAGCTGTTTTTT. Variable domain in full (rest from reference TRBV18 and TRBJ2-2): NAGVMQNPRHLVRRRGQEARLRCSPMKGHSHVYWYRQLPEEGLKFMVYLQKENIIDESGMPKERFSAEFPKEGPSILRIQQVVRGDSAAYFCASSPRSATGELFFGEGSRLTVL.

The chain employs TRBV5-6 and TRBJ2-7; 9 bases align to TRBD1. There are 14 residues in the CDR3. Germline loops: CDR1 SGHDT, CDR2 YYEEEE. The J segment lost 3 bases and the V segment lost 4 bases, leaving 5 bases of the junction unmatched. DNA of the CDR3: TGTGCCAGCAGCCCGGGACAGGGAGGCTACGAGCAGTACTTC. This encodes CASSPGQGGYEQYF. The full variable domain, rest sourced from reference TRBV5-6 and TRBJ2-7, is DAGVTQSPTHLIKTRGQQVTLRCSPKSGHDTVSWYQQALGQGPQFIFQYYEEEERQRGNFPDRFSGHQFPNYSSELNVNALLLGDSALYLCASSPGQGGYEQYFGPGTRLTVT.

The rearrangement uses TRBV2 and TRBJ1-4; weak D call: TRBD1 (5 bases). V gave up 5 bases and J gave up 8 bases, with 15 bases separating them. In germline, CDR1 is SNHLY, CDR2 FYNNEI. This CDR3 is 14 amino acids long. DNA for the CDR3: TGTGCCAGCAGTCTCCGACAGACTGTCGAAAAACTGTTTTTT. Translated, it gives CASSLRQTVEKLFF. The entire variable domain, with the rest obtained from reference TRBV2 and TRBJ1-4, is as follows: EPEVTQTPSHQVTQMGQEVILRCVPISNHLYFYWYRQILGQKVEFLVSFYNNEISEKSEIFDDQFSVERPDGSNFTLKIRSTKLEDSAMYFCASSLRQTVEKLFFGSGTQLSVL.

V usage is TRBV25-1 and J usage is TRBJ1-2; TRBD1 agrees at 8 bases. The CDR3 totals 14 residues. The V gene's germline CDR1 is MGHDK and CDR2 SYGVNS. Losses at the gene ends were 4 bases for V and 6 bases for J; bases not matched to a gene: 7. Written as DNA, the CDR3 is TGTGCCAGCAGTGCCCCAGGGGGCTATCATGGCTACACCTTC. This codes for CASSAPGGYHGYTF.

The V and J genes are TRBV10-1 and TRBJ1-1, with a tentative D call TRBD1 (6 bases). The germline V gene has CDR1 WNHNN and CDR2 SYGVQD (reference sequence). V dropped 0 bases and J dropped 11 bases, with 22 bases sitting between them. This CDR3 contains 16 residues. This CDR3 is CASSESNWYGGREAFF. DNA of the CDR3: TGCGCCAGCAGTGAGTCGAATTGGTACGGGGGGCGAGAGGCTTTCTTT.

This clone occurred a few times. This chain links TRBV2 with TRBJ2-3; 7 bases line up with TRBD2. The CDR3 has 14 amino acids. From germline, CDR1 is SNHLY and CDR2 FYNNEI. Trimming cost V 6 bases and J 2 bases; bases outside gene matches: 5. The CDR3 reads CASRQREFTDTQYF. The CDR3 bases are TGTGCCAGCAGGCAGCGGGAATTCACAGATACGCAGTATTTT.

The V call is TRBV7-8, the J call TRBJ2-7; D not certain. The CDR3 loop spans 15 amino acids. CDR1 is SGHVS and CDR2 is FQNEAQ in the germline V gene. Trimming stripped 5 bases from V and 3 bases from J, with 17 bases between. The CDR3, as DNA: TGTGCCAGCAGCATAGGATGGGATACCCACTACGAGCAGTACTTC. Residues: CASSIGWDTHYEQYF.

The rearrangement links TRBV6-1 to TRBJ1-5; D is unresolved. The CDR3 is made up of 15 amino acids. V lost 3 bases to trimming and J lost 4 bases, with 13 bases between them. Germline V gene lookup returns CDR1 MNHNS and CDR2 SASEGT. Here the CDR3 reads CASSDRQQRNQPQHF. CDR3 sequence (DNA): TGTGCCAGCAGTGACCGGCAGCAACGGAATCAGCCCCAGCATTTT.

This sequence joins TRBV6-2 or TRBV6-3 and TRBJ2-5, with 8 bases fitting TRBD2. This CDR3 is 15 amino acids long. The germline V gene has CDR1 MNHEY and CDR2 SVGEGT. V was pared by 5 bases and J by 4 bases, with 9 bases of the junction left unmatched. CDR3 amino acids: CASSQSALAVETQYF. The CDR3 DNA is TGTGCCAGCAGTCAATCAGCACTAGCGGTAGAGACCCAGTACTTC.

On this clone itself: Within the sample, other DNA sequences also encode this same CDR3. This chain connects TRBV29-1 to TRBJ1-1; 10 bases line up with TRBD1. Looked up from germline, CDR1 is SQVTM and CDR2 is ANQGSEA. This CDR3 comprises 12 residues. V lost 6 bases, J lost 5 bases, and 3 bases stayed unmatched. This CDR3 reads CSVDRGGTEAFF. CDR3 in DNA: TGCAGCGTGGACAGGGGGGGGACTGAAGCTTTCTTT.

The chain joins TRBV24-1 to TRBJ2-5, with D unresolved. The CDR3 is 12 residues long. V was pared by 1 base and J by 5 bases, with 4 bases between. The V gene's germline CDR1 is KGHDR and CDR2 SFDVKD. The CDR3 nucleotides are TGTGCCACCAGTGATTTTAGGGAGACCCAGTACTTC. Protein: CATSDFRETQYF.

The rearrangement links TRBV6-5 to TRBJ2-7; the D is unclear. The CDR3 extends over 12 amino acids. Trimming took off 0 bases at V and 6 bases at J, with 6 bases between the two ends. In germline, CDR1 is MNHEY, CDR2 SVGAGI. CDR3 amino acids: CASSYSTGEQYF. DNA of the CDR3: TGTGCCAGCAGTTACTCCACCGGCGAGCAGTACTTC.

This CDR3 is CASSSAGGNTEAFF. The CDR3 nucleotides read TGTGCCAGCAGCTCAGCGGGGGGGAACACTGAAGCTTTCTTT. The rearrangement joins TRBV7-9 to TRBJ1-1, with D perhaps TRBD1 (5 bases). Trimming took 4 bases from V and 1 from J, leaving 10 bases between them. Germline CDR1 reads SEHNR; CDR2 reads FQNEAQ (reference sequence). The CDR3 has 14 amino acids.

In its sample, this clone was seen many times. The CDR3 region has the DNA TGTGCCAGCAGCCAGGGACAGGGGGATTCCGGGGAGCTGTTTTTT. Its protein is CASSQGQGDSGELFF. The chain carries TRBV4-2 and TRBJ2-2; 11 nucleotides line up with TRBD1. The V gene end was trimmed by 3 bases and the J gene end by 6 bases; junction bases not matched to a gene: 3. Germline CDR1 reads LGHNA; CDR2 reads YNFKEQ. CDR3 length: 15 residues.

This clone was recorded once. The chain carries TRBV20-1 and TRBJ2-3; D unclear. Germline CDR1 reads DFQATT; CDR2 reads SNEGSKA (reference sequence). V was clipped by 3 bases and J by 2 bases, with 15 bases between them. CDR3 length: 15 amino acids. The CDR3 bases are TGCAGTGCTAGTCATAGTCAAGTGGTCACAGATACGCAGTATTTT. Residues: CSASHSQVVTDTQYF.

The CDR3 DNA sequence: TGTGCCAGCAGTGGGTCGACAGGGCGGAATGAGCAGTTCTTC. Encoded protein: CASSGSTGRNEQFF. The chain carries TRBV6-6 and TRBJ2-1, with TRBD1 matching 7 bases. Unmatched junction bases numbered 8, after V lost 5 bases and J lost 7 bases. The germline CDR1 and CDR2 sequences are MNHNY and SVGAGI (reference sequence). This CDR3 contains 14 residues.

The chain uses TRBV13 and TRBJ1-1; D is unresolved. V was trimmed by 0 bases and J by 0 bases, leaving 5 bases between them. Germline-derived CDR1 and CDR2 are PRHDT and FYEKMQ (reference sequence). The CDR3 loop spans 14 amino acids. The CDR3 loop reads CASSLGWMNTEAFF. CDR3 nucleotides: TGTGCCAGCAGCTTAGGCTGGATGAACACTGAAGCTTTCTTT.

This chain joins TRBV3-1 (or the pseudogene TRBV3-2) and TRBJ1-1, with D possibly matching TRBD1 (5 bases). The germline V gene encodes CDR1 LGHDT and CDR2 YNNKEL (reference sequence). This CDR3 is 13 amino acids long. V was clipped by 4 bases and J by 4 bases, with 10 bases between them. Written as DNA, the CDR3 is TGTGCCAGCAGCCCCGGGGGGTTCACTGAAGCTTTCTTT. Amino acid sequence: CASSPGGFTEAFF.

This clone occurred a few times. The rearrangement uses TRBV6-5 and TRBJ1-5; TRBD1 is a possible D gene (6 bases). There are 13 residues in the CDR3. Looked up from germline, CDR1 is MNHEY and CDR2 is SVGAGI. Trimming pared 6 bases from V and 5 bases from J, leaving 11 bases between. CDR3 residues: CASREDSYQPQHF. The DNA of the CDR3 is TGTGCCAGCAGGGAGGACAGCTATCAGCCCCAGCATTTT.

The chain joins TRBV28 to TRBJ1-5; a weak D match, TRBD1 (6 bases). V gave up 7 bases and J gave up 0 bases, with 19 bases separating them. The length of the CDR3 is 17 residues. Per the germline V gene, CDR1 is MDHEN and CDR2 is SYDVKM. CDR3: CASTPTRQDDSNQPQHF. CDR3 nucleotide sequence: TGTGCCAGCACCCCAACCAGACAGGACGATAGCAATCAGCCCCAGCATTTT.

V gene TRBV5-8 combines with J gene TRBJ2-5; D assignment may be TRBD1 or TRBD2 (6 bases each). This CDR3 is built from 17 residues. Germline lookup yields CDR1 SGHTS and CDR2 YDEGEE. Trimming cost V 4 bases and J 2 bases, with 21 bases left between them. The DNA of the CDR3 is TGTGCCAGCAGCGGAGGTGTAGGTAGAGGGGGGCAAGAGACCCAGTACTTC. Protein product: CASSGGVGRGGQETQYF.

The CDR3 reads CASSIDPGGTEAFF. The CDR3 bases are TGTGCCAGTAGTATAGATCCGGGGGGGACTGAAGCTTTCTTT. This rearrangement joins TRBV19 to TRBJ1-1; tentatively, D is TRBD1 (5 bases). From germline, CDR1 is LNHDA and CDR2 SQIVND (reference sequence). The V gene lost 0 bases and the J gene lost 5 bases, with 10 bases spanning the gap. The CDR3 spans 14 residues. The full variable domain, in which reference TRBV19 and TRBJ1-1 provide the parts outside the CDR3, is DGGITQSPKYLFRKEGQNVTLSCEQNLNHDAMYWYRQDPGQGLRLIYYSQIVNDFQKGDIAEGYSVSREKKESFPLTVTSAQKNPTAFYLCASSIDPGGTEAFFGQGTRLTVV.

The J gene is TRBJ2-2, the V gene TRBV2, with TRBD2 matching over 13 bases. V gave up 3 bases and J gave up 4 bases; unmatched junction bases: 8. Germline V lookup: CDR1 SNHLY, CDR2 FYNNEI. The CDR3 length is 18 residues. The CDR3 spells CASSDPWTSGGSTGELFF. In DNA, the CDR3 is TGTGCCAGCAGTGACCCCTGGACTAGCGGGGGAAGCACCGGGGAGCTGTTTTTT.

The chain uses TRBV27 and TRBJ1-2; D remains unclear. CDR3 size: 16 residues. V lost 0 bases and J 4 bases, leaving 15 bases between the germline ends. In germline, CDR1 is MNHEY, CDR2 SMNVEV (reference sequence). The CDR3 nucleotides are TGTGCCAGCAGTTTATCGCATGGCGACAAACTCTATGGCTACACCTTC. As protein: CASSLSHGDKLYGYTF.

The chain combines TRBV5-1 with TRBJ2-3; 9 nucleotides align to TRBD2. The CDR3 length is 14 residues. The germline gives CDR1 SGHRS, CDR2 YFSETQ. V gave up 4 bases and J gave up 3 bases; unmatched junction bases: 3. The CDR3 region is CASSISGRTDTQYF. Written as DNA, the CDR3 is TGCGCCAGCAGCATTAGCGGGAGAACAGATACGCAGTATTTT.

The CDR3 sequence is CASSPGSGANVLTF. In DNA, the CDR3 is TGTGCCAGTAGTCCAGGTTCTGGGGCCAACGTCCTGACTTTC. The chain uses TRBV19 and TRBJ2-6; D gene ambiguous. This CDR3 has 14 amino acids. The V gene lost 5 bases and the J gene lost 1 base, with 6 bases spanning the gap. Germline V gene data show CDR1 as LNHDA and CDR2 as SQIVND (reference sequence).

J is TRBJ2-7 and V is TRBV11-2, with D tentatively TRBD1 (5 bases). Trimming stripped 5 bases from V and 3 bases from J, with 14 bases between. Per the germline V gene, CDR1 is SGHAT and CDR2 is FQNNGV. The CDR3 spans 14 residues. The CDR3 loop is CASSGAGLVYEQYV. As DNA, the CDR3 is TGTGCCAGCAGCGGGGCAGGGTTAGTCTACGAGCAGTACGTC.